This TCR beta chain was found in a study of long-term antiretroviral therapy in people with HIV. Study findings and constraints: When set beside controls, HIV repertoires had CDR3 length ranges that were narrower. Blood dates from 2004 to 2017, possibly under older ART regimens.

Sample share makes this clone medium-sized. What it binds is unknown. Germline trimming cut 6 bases from V and 4 bases from J; bases unmatched to any gene: 3. This CDR3 is 14 amino acids long. Looked up from germline, CDR1 is LNHDA and CDR2 is SQIVND (reference sequence). Survey-level resolution applied to immunoSEQ assay v3.0. Clones were sequenced by immunoSEQ multiplex PCR, and TCRdb holds only the in-frame ones, with some missing. The sample lists some 28,000 clones, about 80% seen once, with roughly 7.3% in the top ten. This material consisted of unsorted PBMCs, taken 0.3 years after starting antiretroviral therapy. V and J are TRBV19 and TRBJ2-2, with 9 bases matching TRBD1. The TCR sequence derives from a man aged 40-49 years with HIV. This chain's CDR3 is CASRGTGFTGELFF. Here the CDR3 DNA reads TGTGCCAGTAGGGGGACAGGGTTCACCGGGGAGCTGTTTTTT. The full variable domain, with the rest looked up from reference TRBV19 and TRBJ2-2, is DGGITQSPKYLFRKEGQNVTLSCEQNLNHDAMYWYRQDPGQGLRLIYYSQIVNDFQKGDIAEGYSVSREKKESFPLTVTSAQKNPTAFYLCASRGTGFTGELFFGEGSRLTVL.